This entry lists 32 T cell receptor beta chains sequenced from one sample in a study of CD8 T cells in Susac syndrome. Random-hexamer reverse transcription was applied to roughly 0.45 to 1 ug RNA. Using its own MiXCR run on the immunoSEQ multiplex PCR reads, TCRdb lists one record per CDR3 protein. Of 150,000 to 250,000 distinct CDR3 sequences in the sample, over 90% are singletons; the top ten hold roughly 0.094%. The sample was CD4+ T cells from PBMCs. The source of these receptors is a human donor with multiple sclerosis.

The chain is built from TRBV4-2 and TRBJ1-3, with TRBD1 matching 8 bases. Germline V gene lookup returns CDR1 LGHNA and CDR2 YNFKEQ. J was trimmed by 7 bases and V by 1 base; bases with no gene match: 6. The CDR3 extends over 15 amino acids. The CDR3 loop is CASSQGQGFGNTIYF. CDR3 coding DNA: TGTGCCAGCAGCCAAGGACAGGGGTTTGGTAACACCATATATTTT.

Only one count was recorded for this clonotype. The chain couples TRBV29-1 to TRBJ1-1; D gene uncertain. Germline lookup yields CDR1 SQVTM and CDR2 ANQGSEA. V lost 1 base to trimming and J lost 1 base, with 7 bases between them. There are 13 residues in the CDR3. Here the CDR3 DNA reads TGCAGCGTTGAAGGGCAGAAGAACACTGAAGCTTTCTTT. Translated: CSVEGQKNTEAFF. The full variable domain, rest sourced from reference TRBV29-1 and TRBJ1-1, is SAVISQKPSRDICQRGTSLTIQCQVDSQVTMMFWYRQQPGQSLTLIATANQGSEATYESGFVIDKFPISRPNLTFSTLTVSNMSPEDSSIYLCSVEGQKNTEAFFGQGTRLTVV.

V and J are TRBV5-1 and TRBJ2-7; D may correspond to TRBD1 or TRBD2 (5 bases each). Looked up from germline, CDR1 is SGHRS and CDR2 is YFSETQ. This CDR3 has 13 residues. Trimming took off 3 bases at V and 5 bases at J, with 12 bases between the two ends. The CDR3 region has the DNA TGCGCCAGCAGCTGGGGACCACGCGACGAGCAGTACTTC. Protein sequence: CASSWGPRDEQYF.

The chain couples TRBV6-2 or TRBV6-3 to TRBJ2-7; D gene uncertain. This CDR3 is built from 11 residues. V was cut by 7 bases and J by 5 bases, with 9 bases left in between. The germline V gene has CDR1 MNHEY and CDR2 SVGEGT. CDR3 coding DNA: TGTGCCAGCACTCAAGGCCACGAGCAGTACTTC. Protein sequence: CASTQGHEQYF.

The V gene is TRBV29-1, the J gene TRBJ1-2; D gene ambiguous. The V gene's germline CDR1 is SQVTM and CDR2 ANQGSEA. Between the trimmed V and J ends, which lost 4 bases and 6 bases, there was a span of 6 bases. CDR3 size: 10 residues. The CDR3 protein is CSVARDGYTF. Written as DNA, the CDR3 is TGCAGCGTTGCCAGAGATGGCTACACCTTC.

The CDR3 nucleotides read TGCGCCAGCAGCTTGGAGGTGGACCCCTACGAGCAGTACTTC. Its protein is CASSLEVDPYEQYF. The rearrangement uses TRBV5-1 and TRBJ2-7; D gene unclear. Between the trimmed V and J ends, which lost 0 bases and 2 bases, there was a span of 9 bases. The germline V gene has CDR1 SGHRS and CDR2 YFSETQ. The CDR3 spans 14 residues.

The chain combines TRBV5-6 with TRBJ2-1; 8 nucleotides align to TRBD2. Germline CDR1 is SGHDT and CDR2 is YYEEEE. The V segment lost 5 bases and the J segment 7 bases; nucleotides outside the gene matches: 17. CDR3 length equals 17 residues. The CDR3 loop is CASSPGRGRRGLNEQFF. The CDR3, as DNA: TGTGCCAGCAGTCCTGGACGCGGGAGGAGAGGTTTGAATGAGCAGTTCTTC.

The chain combines TRBV12-3 or TRBV12-4 with TRBJ2-7, with a tentative D call TRBD2 (5 bases). The CDR3 is made up of 14 amino acids. V dropped 6 bases and J dropped 5 bases, with 17 bases sitting between them. The CDR3, as DNA: TGTGCCAGCAGCCCAGAGGGAAGCAACCACGAGCAGTACTTC. Protein product: CASSPEGSNHEQYF.

The genes are TRBV24-1 and TRBJ2-2; perhaps D is TRBD1 or TRBD2 (6 bases each). The length of the CDR3 is 12 residues. Germline V gene sequence: CDR1 KGHDR, CDR2 SFDVKD. V was pared by 12 bases and J by 3 bases, with 10 bases between. CDR3 nucleotide sequence: TGTGCCTCGGGGGCCTACACCGGGGAGCTGTTTTTT. This gives the protein CASGAYTGELFF.

The V and J genes are TRBV30 and TRBJ2-7; unclear D gene. The CDR3 is 10 residues long. In germline, CDR1 is GTSNPN, CDR2 SVGIG (reference sequence). The V gene lost 7 bases and the J gene lost 4 bases, with 8 bases spanning the gap. The CDR3 sequence is CASGEYEQYF. CDR3 nucleotides: TGTGCCTCTGGAGAGTACGAGCAGTACTTC.

This rearrangement joins TRBV20-1 to TRBJ2-3; the D gene is possibly TRBD2 (5 bases). The V end lost 5 bases, the J end lost 2 bases, and 14 bases lay between the germline ends. Germline V gene data show CDR1 as DFQATT and CDR2 as SNEGSKA (reference sequence). The CDR3 spans 14 residues. The CDR3 spells CSASRATNTDTQYF. The CDR3 DNA is TGCAGTGCTTCGAGGGCCACCAACACAGATACGCAGTATTTT.

Only a few counts were recorded for this clonotype. V usage is TRBV19 and J usage is TRBJ2-5; D unresolved. Trimming took off 5 bases at V and 5 bases at J, with 12 bases between the two ends. The CDR3 loop spans 13 amino acids. CDR1 and CDR2 (germline): LNHDA, SQIVND (reference sequence). The CDR3 is CASSSDPRETQYF. CDR3 DNA: TGTGCCAGTAGTTCCGACCCGCGGGAGACCCAGTACTTC.

In nucleotides, the CDR3 is TGTGCCAGCAGCGCACTTCTAGCGGCCTCCTACAATGAGCAGTTCTTC. Protein: CASSALLAASYNEQFF. The J gene is TRBJ2-1, the V gene TRBV7-2; 7 positions match TRBD2. Germline CDR1 SGHTA, CDR2 FQGNSA. V lost 5 bases to trimming and J lost 0 bases; unmatched junction nucleotides: 7. The CDR3 loop spans 16 amino acids.

The chain employs TRBV10-3 and TRBJ2-3; 12 bases are a match to TRBD2. This CDR3 region has 15 residues. The ends lost 5 bases at V and 6 bases at J; junction bases unmatched: 6. Germline V CDR1 and CDR2: ENHRY, SYGVKD. The CDR3 DNA sequence: TGTGCCATCAGTACCGGACTAGCGGGGTCGGATACGCAGTATTTT. Its translation: CAISTGLAGSDTQYF.

The V and J genes are TRBV20-1 and TRBJ2-3, with D uncertain. V was trimmed by 3 bases and J by 0 bases, leaving 7 bases between them. The CDR3 consists of 13 residues. Germline V gene lookup returns CDR1 DFQATT and CDR2 SNEGSKA (reference sequence). The CDR3: CSASADSTDTQYF. CDR3 bases: TGCAGTGCTAGCGCTGATAGCACAGATACGCAGTATTTT.

The chain links TRBV29-1 to TRBJ1-2; 7 bases are shared with TRBD1. Germline CDR1 is SQVTM and CDR2 is ANQGSEA. Losses at the gene ends were 6 bases for V and 4 bases for J; bases not matched to a gene: 11. This CDR3 is built from 14 residues. DNA of the CDR3: TGCAGCGTGGCTAGACAGGGCGGACCCTATGGCTACACCTTC. Protein: CSVARQGGPYGYTF.

In its sample, this clonotype was seen once. J is TRBJ2-5 and V is TRBV3-1, with TRBD2 as a possible D gene (6 bases). Trimming shortened V by 1 base and J by 5 bases, and 8 bases separated the two germline ends. CDR1 is LGHDT and CDR2 is YNNKEL in the germline V gene (reference sequence). The CDR3 is 13 residues long. For the CDR3, the DNA is TGTGCCAGCAGCCAAGGCGGGACTGAGACCCAGTACTTC. Its translation is CASSQGGTETQYF.

V gene TRBV5-1 combines with J gene TRBJ1-2; 9 bases are shared with TRBD1. V shed 7 bases, J shed 6 bases, and the junction held 7 bases outside the gene matches. There are 13 residues in the CDR3. Germline CDR1 and CDR2: SGHRS and YFSETQ. For the CDR3, the DNA is TGCGCCAGCGGACAACAGGGGGCGGATGGCTACACCTTC. Protein sequence: CASGQQGADGYTF. The full variable domain, rest sourced from reference TRBV5-1 and TRBJ1-2, is KAGVTQTPRYLIKTRGQQVTLSCSPISGHRSVSWYQQTPGQGLQFLFEYFSETQRNKGNFPGRFSGRQFSNSRSEMNVSTLELGDSALYLCASGQQGADGYTFGSGTRLTVV.

This chain links TRBV7-2 with TRBJ2-1; D is perhaps TRBD2 (6 bases). Germline lookup yields CDR1 SGHTA and CDR2 FQGNSA. The CDR3 has 13 amino acids. The V gene lost 10 bases and the J gene lost 7 bases, with 17 bases spanning the gap. This chain's CDR3 is CATSGEARNEQFF. CDR3 DNA sequence: TGTGCCACCAGTGGGGAGGCTCGGAATGAGCAGTTCTTC.

The rearrangement links TRBV5-1 to TRBJ2-1; possibly TRBD1 for D (6 bases). Trimming left V 0 bases short and J 7 bases short, with 14 bases between. The length of the CDR3 is 15 residues. Germline V gene lookup returns CDR1 SGHRS and CDR2 YFSETQ. The CDR3 region is CASSLEGRGRNEQFF. The CDR3 region has the DNA TGCGCCAGCAGCTTGGAGGGCAGGGGTCGGAATGAGCAGTTCTTC.

This sequence joins TRBV27 and TRBJ1-1, with D unclear. Trimming removed 11 bases at V and 3 bases at J, with 13 bases between. From germline, CDR1 is MNHEY and CDR2 SMNVEV (reference sequence). The CDR3 runs to 12 residues. CDR3 in amino acids: CAVRSTHTEAFF. The CDR3 coding sequence is TGTGCCGTAAGAAGTACCCACACTGAAGCTTTCTTT.

The chain recombines TRBV11-1 with TRBJ2-3; D is perhaps TRBD1 (6 bases). V lost 3 bases, J lost 1 base, and 11 bases lay in between. The CDR3 consists of 15 residues. Germline V gene data show CDR1 as SGHAT and CDR2 as FQDESV (reference sequence). CDR3 bases: TGTGCCAGCAGCTTCGGACAGCCTCGCACAGATACGCAGTATTTT. Translated, it gives CASSFGQPRTDTQYF.

This sequence joins TRBV15 and TRBJ1-6, with D perhaps matching TRBD1 (5 bases). Trimming took off 6 bases at V and 1 base at J, with 7 bases between the two ends. Germline values: CDR1 LNHNV, CDR2 YYDKDF (reference sequence). This CDR3 comprises 14 residues. In nucleotides, the CDR3 is TGTGCCACCAGAAGGGGTTCCTATAATTCACCCCTCCACTTT. Amino acid sequence: CATRRGSYNSPLHF.

This clonotype was detected only once. This rearrangement joins TRBV30 to TRBJ2-3; D is possibly TRBD1 (5 bases). Trimming stripped 3 bases from V and 1 base from J, with 8 bases between. The CDR3 runs 13 residues. Per germline, CDR1 GTSNPN and CDR2 SVGIG (reference sequence). CDR3 nucleotides: TGTGCCTGGAGGTCACAGGGCACAGATACGCAGTATTTT. This sequence encodes CAWRSQGTDTQYF. The whole variable domain, remainder taken from reference TRBV30 and TRBJ2-3, is SQTIHQWPATLVQPVGSPLSLECTVEGTSNPNLYWYRQAAGRGLQLLFYSVGIGQISSEVPQNLSASRPQDRQFILSSKKLLLSDSGFYLCAWRSQGTDTQYFGPGTRLTVL.

This chain connects TRBV27 to TRBJ2-7; TRBD1 matches at 7 bases. Looked up from germline, CDR1 is MNHEY and CDR2 is SMNVEV (reference sequence). The ends lost 6 bases at V and 6 bases at J; junction bases unmatched: 11. The CDR3 sequence is 14 residues long. Here the CDR3 DNA reads TGTGCCAGCAGCCCCCCGGACAGGTCTTCCGAGCAGTACTTC. This codes for CASSPPDRSSEQYF.

The chain links TRBV5-1 to TRBJ2-5; 7 nucleotides match TRBD2. CDR1 and CDR2 from the germline V gene are SGHRS and YFSETQ. The V gene end was trimmed by 0 bases and the J gene end by 5 bases; junction bases not matched to a gene: 4. The CDR3 is made up of 14 amino acids. The CDR3 loop is CASSLAGGTETQYF. DNA of the CDR3: TGCGCCAGCAGCTTGGCGGGGGGAACGGAGACCCAGTACTTC.

The chain recombines TRBV20-1 with TRBJ2-1; no firm D call. Trimming removed 4 bases at V and 10 bases at J, with 8 bases between. The CDR3 covers 10 residues. Germline V gives CDR1 DFQATT, CDR2 SNEGSKA (reference sequence). The CDR3 DNA reads TGCAGTGCTAACAGAAACGAGCAGTTCTTC. Residues: CSANRNEQFF.

This chain connects TRBV5-4 to TRBJ2-1, with TRBD2 matching 8 bases. Germline V gene sequence: CDR1 SGHNT, CDR2 YYREEE (reference sequence). The CDR3 spans 15 residues. Losses at the gene ends were 1 base for V and 11 bases for J; bases not matched to a gene: 11. CDR3 region: CASSLLTGGPSKQFF. CDR3 nucleotides: TGTGCCAGCAGCTTGCTCACGGGGGGGCCGTCTAAGCAGTTCTTC. Based on the CDR3 plus reference TRBV5-4 and TRBJ2-1, the full variable domain is ETGVTQSPTHLIKTRGQQVTLRCSSQSGHNTVSWYQQALGQGPQFIFQYYREEENGRGNFPPRFSGLQFPNYSSELNVNALELDDSALYLCASSLLTGGPSKQFFGPGTRLTVL.

The chain uses TRBV30 and TRBJ1-5; the D gene is possibly TRBD1 (6 bases). The CDR3 totals 13 residues. V dropped 4 bases and J dropped 6 bases, with 13 bases sitting between them. Germline-derived CDR1 and CDR2 are GTSNPN and SVGIG (reference sequence). The CDR3 spells CAWTQRGSQPQHF. CDR3 sequence (DNA): TGTGCCTGGACCCAAAGGGGGTCTCAGCCCCAGCATTTT.

V usage is TRBV5-6 and J usage is TRBJ1-5; D gene unclear. Trimming cost V 4 bases and J 9 bases, with 14 bases left between them. This CDR3 comprises 13 residues. CDR1 SGHDT and CDR2 YYEEEE come from the germline V gene. This chain's CDR3 is CASSLWSLVPQHF. For the CDR3, the DNA is TGTGCCAGCAGCCTATGGAGCCTCGTGCCCCAGCATTTT.

CDR3: CASSRTSISEQYF. DNA for the CDR3: TGTGCCAGCTCCCGGACTAGCATCTCCGAGCAGTACTTC. The chain joins TRBV9 to TRBJ2-7; 8 nucleotides line up with TRBD2. From germline, CDR1 is SGDLS and CDR2 YYNGEE. Losses at the gene ends were 7 bases for V and 6 bases for J; bases not matched to a gene: 9. This CDR3 has 13 amino acids.

The chain carries TRBV12-3 or TRBV12-4 and TRBJ2-5, with TRBD1 as a possible D gene (5 bases). The CDR3 extends over 15 amino acids. Between the trimmed V and J ends, which lost 2 bases and 5 bases, there was a span of 15 bases. The CDR3 loop reads CASSLSSWAGETQYF. Written as DNA, the CDR3 is TGTGCCAGCAGTTTATCATCGTGGGCAGGGGAGACCCAGTACTTC.